This TCR beta chain is from a study of cytomegalovirus exposure and HLA in healthy donors. Whole-study context: A prior study identified 90 million to 120 million unique TCR beta sequences from about 179 million T cells. Early on, a data release was issued that held roughly 86 million unique TCRs from HLA-typed donors.

This CDR3 region has 15 residues. The V and J ends lost 5 bases and 4 bases, in that order; junction bases with no gene match: 6. CDR1 and CDR2 from the germline V gene are SGHDT and YYEEEE. This clone turned up a few times. Its antigen is still unknown. PCR amplification relied on 60 Vbeta primers (plus 13 Jbeta primers). Sequencing used immunoSEQ multiplex PCR; TCRdb keeps in-frame clones, though not all of them. The repertoire consists of 100,000 to 150,000 clones, with 70% to 85% occurring once and the leading ten covering 3% to 5%. Study observations and caveats: In an earlier analysis, most TCR beta V segments were productive about 87% or about 30% of the time.

The sample consisted of PBMCs. This clonotype was obtained from a man aged 35-49 years in good health and CMV-seropositive. The V gene is TRBV5-6, the J gene TRBJ2-2; 9 positions match TRBD1. The CDR3 coding sequence is TGTGCCAGCAGGTGGGGGACAGGGAGCACCGGGGAGCTGTTTTTT. Protein: CASRWGTGSTGELFF.